Included here is one T cell receptor beta chain sequence, with context. Its antigen is unidentified. Each CDR3 protein is one row after TCRdb ran MiXCR on the reads. The sample shows some 50,000 distinct CDR3 sequences, over 20% of them seen only once. This specimen belongs to a study of T cell repertoires in cytomegalovirus infection. Background on the study: Public TCR beta signatures were indicative of both CMV infection and a matching HLA type.

The TCR comes from a human donor in good health (CMV status not recorded). Some clones in this sample may be carry-over from other donors' samples. This sample comprised CD8+ T cells from cultured PBMCs, obtained from culture after CMV antigen stimulation.

The CDR3 is CASTTDRGTEAFF. The CDR3 DNA is TGTGCCAGCACTACGGACAGGGGGACTGAAGCTTTCTTT. This rearrangement joins TRBV27 to TRBJ1-1, with 10 bases identical to TRBD1. The CDR3 length is 13 residues. Germline V lookup: CDR1 MNHEY, CDR2 SMNVEV (reference sequence). The ends lost 7 bases at V and 5 bases at J; junction bases unmatched: 4.